This T cell receptor (beta chain) derives from a study of T cell responses to AZD1222 COVID-19 vaccine. Study information: Second-dose schedules of about 4 or about 12 weeks were combined.

Germline V gene lookup returns CDR1 MNHEY and CDR2 SMNVEV (reference sequence). Trimming took 3 bases from V and 0 from J, leaving 11 bases between them. This CDR3 is built from 15 residues. Only in-frame clones appear in the TCRdb table, and some are missing; sequencing was by immunoSEQ multiplex PCR. The sample has about 120,000 clones, 80% to 90% seen once; the top ten hold 9% to 9.5%. The V call is TRBV27, the J call TRBJ1-2, with D uncertain. This sample comprised peripheral blood, obtained on day 0 of AZD1222 vaccination. The TCR originated in an adult in good health. CDR3 in DNA: TGTGCCAGCAGTTTTCGGCAGACTCCTAACTATGGCTACACCTTC. It yields the protein CASSFRQTPNYGYTF.